This T cell receptor beta chain was captured by sequencing in a study of beta chain features in type 1 diabetes. The wider study: Patient and healthy donor groups were alike in age, gender and cell yields.

What was sequenced were expressed TCRB transcripts, since all of the isolated RNA had been reverse transcribed. Assay: immunoSEQ multiplex PCR; the TCRdb copy retains only in-frame clones and omits some. The sample carries about 210,000 clones, approximately 11% recorded once. Trimming pared 4 bases from V and 8 bases from J, leaving 16 bases between. Germline assignment: CDR1 SGHNT and CDR2 YYREEE (reference sequence). CDR3 length equals 14 residues. The material sequenced was central memory CD4+ T cells from blood. The TCR was taken from a man between 18 and 29 years old in good health. This chain connects TRBV5-4 to TRBJ2-1; possibly TRBD2 for D (6 bases). The CDR3 DNA follows: TGTGCCAGCAGCACTCAGGCGGGGAGTGATGAGCAGTTCTTC. Residues: CASSTQAGSDEQFF. The variable domain in full, completed from reference TRBV5-4 and TRBJ2-1, reads ETGVTQSPTHLIKTRGQQVTLRCSSQSGHNTVSWYQQALGQGPQFIFQYYREEENGRGNFPPRFSGLQFPNYSSELNVNALELDDSALYLCASSTQAGSDEQFFGPGTRLTVL.